Shown below are 29 T cell receptor beta chains from a single sample sequenced in a study of shared clonotypes between healthy human individuals. The data were produced by immunoSEQ multiplex PCR, yet TCRdb's version contains in-frame clones alone and is incomplete. The table has 2 million to 3 million clones, around nine tenths seen once. The sample consisted of naive CD4+ T cells sorted from blood. The sample's subset: CD45RA+ positively selected. These receptors originate from a man younger than 30 in good health.

For this clone: This sample also contains other DNA sequences that code for the same CDR3. The rearrangement uses TRBV18 and TRBJ2-7; weak D call: TRBD1 (7 bases). The V end lost 3 bases, the J end lost 4 bases, and 13 bases lay between the germline ends. CDR1 is KGHSH, CDR2 LQKENI, per germline. CDR3 length equals 14 residues. CDR3 bases: TGTGCCAGCTCACCGGCTCAGGGGGGTTACGAGCAGTACTTC. This sequence encodes CASSPAQGGYEQYF.

The chain recombines TRBV30 with TRBJ1-1, with 8 bases identical to TRBD1. CDR1 is GTSNPN, CDR2 SVGIG, per germline (reference sequence). The CDR3 spans 14 residues. V dropped 1 base and J dropped 4; count of bases not matched to a gene: 5. CDR3 in DNA: TGTGCCTGGAGTGAATGGACAGGGTCCACTGAAGCTTTCTTT. Protein product: CAWSEWTGSTEAFF.

This rearrangement joins TRBV6-5 to TRBJ1-2; unclear D gene. Looked up from germline, CDR1 is MNHEY and CDR2 is SVGAGI. Trimming took 6 bases from V and 6 from J, leaving 17 bases between them. The CDR3 is made up of 14 amino acids. CDR3 coding DNA: TGTGCCAGCAGCTACGGGATACCTTCCCATGGCTACACCTTC. It codes for CASSYGIPSHGYTF.

The V call is TRBV9, the J call TRBJ2-3; 10 nucleotides align to TRBD2. Per germline, CDR1 SGDLS and CDR2 YYNGEE. V shed 0 bases, J shed 4 bases, and the junction held 8 bases outside the gene matches. The CDR3 is 17 amino acids. DNA of the CDR3: TGTGCCAGCAGCGTAGGGAGCGGGGGGGTGGAAGCAGATACGCAGTATTTT. Translating gives CASSVGSGGVEADTQYF.

The chain carries TRBV28 and TRBJ2-7; D tentatively reads TRBD1 or TRBD2 (6 bases each). Deletions cut 1 base from V and 2 bases from J, with 21 bases between. This CDR3 comprises 18 residues. Germline V gives CDR1 MDHEN, CDR2 SYDVKM. The CDR3 DNA is TGTGCCAGCAGTTTATATGGGACTTGGGGGGCCACGACCTACGAGCAGTACTTC. This gives the protein CASSLYGTWGATTYEQYF.

Details on this clone: Other nucleotide sequences in the sample specify the same CDR3. V and J are TRBV6-5 and TRBJ1-4; no clear D gene. The CDR3 has 14 residues. The germline CDR1 and CDR2 sequences are MNHEY and SVGAGI. Trimming cost V 5 bases and J 0 bases, with 7 bases left between them. CDR3 DNA sequence: TGTGCCAGCAGTCGGACGGCAACTAATGAAAAACTGTTTTTT. As protein: CASSRTATNEKLFF.

The chain employs TRBV25-1 and TRBJ2-7; D call uncertain. The germline V gene encodes CDR1 MGHDK and CDR2 SYGVNS. The V and J ends lost 3 bases and 0 bases respectively, with 12 bases between them. The CDR3 loop spans 15 amino acids. CDR3 in amino acids: CASSENGQSSYEQYF. Written as DNA, the CDR3 is TGTGCCAGCAGTGAGAATGGGCAGAGCTCCTACGAGCAGTACTTC.

This sequence joins TRBV19 and TRBJ2-7, with 7 bases lining up with TRBD1. Germline CDR1 is LNHDA and CDR2 is SQIVND (reference sequence). The CDR3 loop spans 14 amino acids. J lost 3 bases, V lost 2 bases, and 4 bases had no gene match. The CDR3 coding sequence is TGTGCCAGTAGTATACCGGGACAGAACTACGAGCAGTACTTC. Encoded protein: CASSIPGQNYEQYF.

As to this clone: The same CDR3 also results from other DNA sequences found in this sample. The chain couples TRBV6-6 to TRBJ2-2; D gene unclear. Germline V CDR1 and CDR2: MNHNY, SVGAGI (reference sequence). The CDR3 is made up of 12 amino acids. The ends were cut back, 6 bases at V and 2 bases at J, with 4 bases in the middle. This CDR3 is CASSPNTGELFF. The DNA for the CDR3 is TGTGCCAGCAGCCCCAACACCGGGGAGCTGTTTTTT.

V gene TRBV28 combines with J gene TRBJ2-3; a weak D match, TRBD1 (5 bases). From germline, CDR1 is MDHEN and CDR2 SYDVKM. The CDR3 contains 20 residues. V was clipped by 3 bases and J by 0 bases, with 25 bases between them. Here the CDR3 DNA reads TGTGCCAGCAGTTTTTGGCAGGGATTCACGATGGGATCTAGCACAGATACGCAGTATTTT. Protein product: CASSFWQGFTMGSSTDTQYF.

A word on this clone: One end of the junction varies from germline; a read error may be responsible. The CDR3 nucleotides read TGTGCCAGCAGCGTAGCAGGGGGCGGGTACGAGCAGTACTTC. Its translation: CASSVAGGGYEQYF. The chain carries TRBV7-2 and TRBJ2-7; 8 bases map to TRBD1. The germline V gene encodes CDR1 SGHTA and CDR2 FQGNSA. CDR3 length: 14 amino acids.

The chain couples TRBV10-3 to TRBJ1-5; D gene uncertain. Germline loops: CDR1 ENHRY, CDR2 SYGVKD. This CDR3 is built from 15 residues. The V gene lost 8 bases and the J gene lost 5 bases, with 19 bases spanning the gap. CDR3 bases: TGTGCCATCGCAGACGCCACTCCCAGTTATCAGCCCCAGCATTTT. It is translated as CAIADATPSYQPQHF.

The V call is TRBV10-3, the J call TRBJ1-5; D unresolved. This CDR3 contains 13 residues. Germline V gene sequence: CDR1 ENHRY, CDR2 SYGVKD. Trimming cost V 3 bases and J 8 bases, with 11 bases left between them. The CDR3 DNA reads as TGTGCCATCAGTGAACCAGGCGAGGAGCCCCAGCATTTT. It yields the protein CAISEPGEEPQHF.

The chain links TRBV27 to TRBJ1-1; no firm D call. CDR1 and CDR2 from the germline V gene are MNHEY and SMNVEV (reference sequence). CDR3 length equals 13 residues. V lost 2 bases, J lost 8 bases, and 12 bases lay in between. CDR3 protein: CASSLGMRAEAFF. CDR3 nucleotide sequence: TGTGCCAGCAGTTTAGGTATGAGGGCCGAAGCTTTCTTT.

This chain connects TRBV2 to TRBJ2-7; D may be TRBD1 (5 bases). CDR3 length: 15 amino acids. Trimming took 6 bases from V and 3 from J, leaving 18 bases between them. Germline CDR1 reads SNHLY; CDR2 reads FYNNEI. CDR3: CASRALFGQNYEQYF. CDR3 in DNA: TGTGCCAGCAGAGCCCTTTTTGGACAAAACTACGAGCAGTACTTC.

The chain carries TRBV25-1 and TRBJ2-5; the D gene is possibly TRBD2 (6 bases). Trimming left V 4 bases short and J 5 bases short, with 11 bases between. Germline lookup yields CDR1 MGHDK and CDR2 SYGVNS. There are 13 residues in the CDR3. The CDR3 sequence is CASSGPGRETQYF. CDR3 DNA sequence: TGTGCCAGCAGTGGGCCAGGGAGGGAGACCCAGTACTTC.

The J gene is TRBJ1-1, the V gene TRBV5-1, with D perhaps matching TRBD1 (6 bases). The V end was cut by 3 bases, the J end by 1 base, with 13 bases between. The CDR3 loop spans 15 amino acids. Germline V gives CDR1 SGHRS, CDR2 YFSETQ. CDR3 DNA: TGCGCCAGCAGCTCTCACAGGGATGGGAACACTGAAGCTTTCTTT. Encoded protein: CASSSHRDGNTEAFF.

The chain recombines TRBV30 with TRBJ2-3, with 8 bases aligning to TRBD2. This CDR3 contains 13 residues. V dropped 6 bases and J dropped 1; count of bases not matched to a gene: 3. Germline CDR1 reads GTSNPN; CDR2 reads SVGIG (reference sequence). The CDR3 sequence: CACGLARTDTQYF. CDR3 sequence (DNA): TGTGCCTGCGGACTAGCCCGCACAGATACGCAGTATTTT.

This clone appeared a single time. The chain joins TRBV5-1 to TRBJ1-2; tentatively, D is TRBD1 (5 bases). The CDR3 is 16 residues long. Trimming took 4 bases from V and 6 from J, leaving 22 bases between them. Per germline, CDR1 SGHRS and CDR2 YFSETQ. Written as DNA, the CDR3 is TGCGCCAGCAGCCCCCGGACGGGACTCGAGGGAAATGGCTACACCTTC. As protein: CASSPRTGLEGNGYTF. The full variable domain, with the rest looked up from reference TRBV5-1 and TRBJ1-2, is KAGVTQTPRYLIKTRGQQVTLSCSPISGHRSVSWYQQTPGQGLQFLFEYFSETQRNKGNFPGRFSGRQFSNSRSEMNVSTLELGDSALYLCASSPRTGLEGNGYTFGSGTRLTVV.

This clone was seen just once. Other DNA sequences in this specimen translate into the identical CDR3. This chain joins TRBV30 and TRBJ2-7; the D gene is possibly TRBD2 (5 bases). Germline V gene data show CDR1 as GTSNPN and CDR2 as SVGIG (reference sequence). V lost 0 bases and J lost 6, with 6 bases in between. This CDR3 contains 11 residues. The CDR3 coding sequence is TGTGCCTGGAGTGTTGGAGGCGAGCAGTACTTC. It translates to CAWSVGGEQYF.

The chain links TRBV4-1 to TRBJ2-7; D is unclear. V dropped 0 bases and J dropped 7 bases, with 13 bases sitting between them. CDR3 size: 14 residues. Germline CDR1 is MGHRA and CDR2 is YSYEKL. CDR3 in DNA: TGCGCCAGCAGCCAAGAGTCCCCACCCTGGGAGCAGTACTTC. Its translation: CASSQESPPWEQYF.

This chain joins TRBV10-3 and TRBJ2-1, with 10 bases aligning to TRBD2. Germline V gives CDR1 ENHRY, CDR2 SYGVKD. The CDR3 is 16 residues long. V shed 0 bases and J 8 bases; nucleotides not matched to a gene: 7. Here the CDR3 reads CAISESGSGRFYEQFF. The CDR3 DNA follows: TGTGCCATCAGTGAGTCGGGTAGCGGGAGGTTTTATGAGCAGTTCTTC.

The chain employs TRBV19 and TRBJ1-1, with 7 bases aligning to TRBD1. Looked up from germline, CDR1 is LNHDA and CDR2 is SQIVND (reference sequence). J lost 4 bases, V lost 5 bases, and 10 bases had no gene match. CDR3 length equals 15 residues. The CDR3 spells CASSVITGAFTEAFF. CDR3 DNA: TGTGCCAGTAGTGTTATAACAGGGGCCTTCACTGAAGCTTTCTTT.

The rearrangement links TRBV18 to TRBJ1-2; the D is unclear. The V and J ends lost 2 bases and 7 bases respectively, with 14 bases between them. Germline CDR1 and CDR2: KGHSH and LQKENI. The CDR3 spans 14 residues. The CDR3: CASSPEDSLGGYTF. In DNA form, the CDR3 reads TGTGCCAGCTCACCAGAGGACTCCCTGGGTGGCTACACCTTC. Full variable domain (remainder filled in from reference TRBV18 and TRBJ1-2): NAGVMQNPRHLVRRRGQEARLRCSPMKGHSHVYWYRQLPEEGLKFMVYLQKENIIDESGMPKERFSAEFPKEGPSILRIQQVVRGDSAAYFCASSPEDSLGGYTFGSGTRLTVV.

This clone showed up just a few times. Other DNA sequences within the sample encode an identical CDR3. V usage is TRBV7-3 and J usage is TRBJ1-1; tentative D call: TRBD1 (5 bases). This CDR3 contains 13 residues. Germline CDR1 SGHTA, CDR2 FQGTGA. Trimming shortened V by 4 bases and J by 4 bases, and 10 bases separated the two germline ends. Written as DNA, the CDR3 is TGTGCCAGCAGCTCCCAGGGACCCACTGAAGCTTTCTTT. Its translation: CASSSQGPTEAFF.

A few counts support this clone. The chain recombines TRBV10-3 with TRBJ1-1; D is undetermined. The CDR3 has 14 residues. The V and J ends lost 4 bases and 0 bases respectively, with 9 bases between them. Germline V gives CDR1 ENHRY, CDR2 SYGVKD. The CDR3, as DNA: TGTGCCATCAGTGTAGGCAGTATGAACACTGAAGCTTTCTTT. Translation gives CAISVGSMNTEAFF.

The J gene is TRBJ1-1, the V gene TRBV10-1, with D uncertain. V dropped 3 bases and J dropped 2 bases, with 10 bases sitting between them. Germline V gives CDR1 WNHNN, CDR2 SYGVQD (reference sequence). The length of the CDR3 is 14 residues. The CDR3 spells CASSETGINTEAFF. The CDR3 coding sequence is TGCGCCAGCAGTGAAACCGGGATCAACACTGAAGCTTTCTTT.

The chain is built from TRBV27 and TRBJ1-1; D unclear. Germline CDR1 reads MNHEY; CDR2 reads SMNVEV (reference sequence). Trimming cost V 5 bases and J 4 bases, with 17 bases left between them. This CDR3 contains 15 residues. The CDR3, as DNA: TGTGCCAGCAGTCTTCGGTTTGCGGAGCCCACTGAAGCTTTCTTT. Protein: CASSLRFAEPTEAFF.

This clone appeared once. The rearrangement uses TRBV5-1 and TRBJ2-5, with 7 bases identical to TRBD2. V lost 9 bases to trimming and J lost 7 bases; unmatched junction nucleotides: 12. Germline CDR1 and CDR2: SGHRS and YFSETQ. This CDR3 is built from 13 residues. This CDR3 is CATSIMSSGTQYF. CDR3 sequence (DNA): TGCGCCACCTCCATAATGTCTAGCGGGACCCAGTACTTC.